Here is one T cell receptor (beta chain) with its context. Its antigen is as yet unknown. Among CD8+ T cells, the stem-like memory population (TSTEM) was CCR7+ PD-1- TIGIT-. Total CD8+ T cells came from negative magnetic enrichment. Duplicate vials holding roughly 150,000 sorted CD8+ T cells per subset yielded the RNA. The data originate from a study of human CD8 memory T cell subsets. Study-wide findings and caveats: Chao1 estimates suggested stem-like memory T cells were more diverse than precursor exhausted T cells.

UMI-labeled 5' RACE yielded the TCR beta libraries. For each CDR3 protein, TCRdb gives one entry from its re-call of the 5' RACE reads, without DNA. In total, the table holds under 8,500 distinct CDR3 sequences. The sequence came from a human donor in good health. The specimen was CD8+ stem-like memory T cells (TSCM and TCM) sorted from PBMCs. The subset here: stem-like memory CD8 T cells (TSTEM), CCR7+ PD-1- TIGIT-.

The CDR3 protein is CASSYAGLGEQYF. The V call is TRBV6-6, the J call TRBJ2-7; TCRdb gives TRBD1 as the D gene, but with no DNA this cannot be confirmed. CDR1 and CDR2 from the germline V gene are MNHNY and SVGAGI (reference sequence). This CDR3 spans 13 amino acids.